This T cell receptor (beta chain) appears in the sequencing data of a study of T cells after yellow fever vaccination. For the study at large: Low-cell-number fractions were prepared with SMART-Seq v4 Ultra Low Input.

5'RACE template switching added a universal primer site and UMIs to TCR cDNA. One entry per CDR3 protein, called by TCRdb with MiXCR from the 5' RACE reads. This table has around 16,000 distinct CDR3 sequences, less than 5% appearing once. This clonotype was recorded many times. CDR3 length: 15 amino acids. The V gene's germline CDR1 is SGHRS and CDR2 YFSETQ. Trimming at V came to 2 bases and at J to 5 bases, leaving 6 bases not matched to a gene. The chain carries TRBV5-1 and TRBJ2-7; 11 nucleotides line up with TRBD2. The starting material was PBMCs, either bulk or a sorted T-cell subset (CD4+, CD8+, memory, or dextramer-sorted; not recorded which), obtained 15 days after the yellow fever booster vaccination. This sequence was found in a young man who received the YFV17D yellow fever vaccine. The CDR3 sequence: CASSLLAGEQDEQYF. CDR3 nucleotides: TGCGCCAGCAGCTTACTAGCGGGAGAACAAGACGAGCAGTACTTC. The full variable domain, rest sourced from reference TRBV5-1 and TRBJ2-7, is KAGVTQTPRYLIKTRGQQVTLSCSPISGHRSVSWYQQTPGQGLQFLFEYFSETQRNKGNFPGRFSGRQFSNSRSEMNVSTLELGDSALYLCASSLLAGEQDEQYFGPGTRLTVT.